Included here is one TCR beta chain sequence, with context. CDR1 is SGHRS, CDR2 YFSETQ, per germline. The CDR3 covers 14 residues. V dropped 2 bases and J dropped 1 base, with 9 bases sitting between them. These data are taken from a study of T-cell reconstitution after alpha-beta-depleted transplantation in children. Preparation of the TCRbeta library used unique molecular identifiers. MiXCR, run by TCRdb on the PCR reads, gives a single entry per CDR3 protein. The sample gives around 580,000 distinct CDR3 sequences, more than 20% of which show up once; around a third is in the top ten. The source was PBMCs, collected before TCRalphabeta/CD19-depleted stem cell transplant. The TCR sequence derives from a boy under three years old with Wiskott-Aldrich syndrome, due to receive a stem cell transplant. The V and J genes are TRBV5-1 and TRBJ1-1, with unresolved D. CDR3: CASSLYGSNTEAFF. The CDR3 region has the DNA TGCGCCAGCAGCTTATATGGGTCGAACACTGAAGCTTTCTTT.